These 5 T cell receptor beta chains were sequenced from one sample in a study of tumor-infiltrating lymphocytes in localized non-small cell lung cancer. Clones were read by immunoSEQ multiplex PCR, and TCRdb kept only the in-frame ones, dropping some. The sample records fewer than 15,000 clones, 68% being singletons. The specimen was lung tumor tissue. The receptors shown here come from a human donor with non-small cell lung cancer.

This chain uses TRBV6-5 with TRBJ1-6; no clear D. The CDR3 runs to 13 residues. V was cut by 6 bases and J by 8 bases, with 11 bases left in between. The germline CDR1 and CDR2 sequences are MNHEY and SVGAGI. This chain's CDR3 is CASSSRPDSPLHF. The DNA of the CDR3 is TGTGCCAGCAGCAGTAGGCCAGATTCACCCCTCCACTTT.

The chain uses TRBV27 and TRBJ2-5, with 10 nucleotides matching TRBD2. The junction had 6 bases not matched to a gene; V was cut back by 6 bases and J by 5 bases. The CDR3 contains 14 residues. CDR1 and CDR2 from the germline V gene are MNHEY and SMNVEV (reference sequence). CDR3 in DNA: TGTGCCAGCAGGCCTAGCGGGAGAGGTGAGACCCAGTACTTC. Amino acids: CASRPSGRGETQYF.

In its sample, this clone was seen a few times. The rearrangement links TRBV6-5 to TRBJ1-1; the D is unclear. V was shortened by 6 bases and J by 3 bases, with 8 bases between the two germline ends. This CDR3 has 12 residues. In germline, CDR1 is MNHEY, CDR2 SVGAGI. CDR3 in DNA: TGTGCCAGCAGGGAATCGGACACTGAAGCTTTCTTT. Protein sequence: CASRESDTEAFF.

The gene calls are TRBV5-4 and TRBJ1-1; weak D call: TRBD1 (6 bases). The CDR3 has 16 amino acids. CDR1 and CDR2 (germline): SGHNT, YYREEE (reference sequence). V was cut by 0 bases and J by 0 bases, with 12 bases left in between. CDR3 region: CASSLAAGHMNTEAFF. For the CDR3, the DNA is TGTGCCAGCAGCTTGGCGGCGGGACACATGAACACTGAAGCTTTCTTT. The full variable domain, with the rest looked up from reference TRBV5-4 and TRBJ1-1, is ETGVTQSPTHLIKTRGQQVTLRCSSQSGHNTVSWYQQALGQGPQFIFQYYREEENGRGNFPPRFSGLQFPNYSSELNVNALELDDSALYLCASSLAAGHMNTEAFFGQGTRLTVV.

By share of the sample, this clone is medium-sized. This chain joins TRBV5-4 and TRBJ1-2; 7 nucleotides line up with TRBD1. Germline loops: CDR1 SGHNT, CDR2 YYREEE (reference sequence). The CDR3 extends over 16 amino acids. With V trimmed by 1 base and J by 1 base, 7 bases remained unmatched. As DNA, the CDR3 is TGTGCCAGCAGCTTGATTCCGGACAGGTTTAACTATGGCTACACCTTC. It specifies CASSLIPDRFNYGYTF.